A single sample is the source of the 18 T cell receptor beta chains below, sequenced in a study of T cell responses to AZD1222 COVID-19 vaccine. The repertoire was sequenced with immunoSEQ multiplex PCR; TCRdb's copy has only in-frame clones and lacks some. The sample consists of more than 95,000 clones, around 88% of them appearing once. The specimen comprised peripheral blood, sampled on day 0 of AZD1222 vaccination. All receptors derive from an adult in good health.

The chain employs TRBV6-2 or TRBV6-3 and TRBJ1-5, with TRBD1 matching over 7 bases. Trimming at V came to 0 bases and at J to 6 bases, leaving 5 bases not matched to a gene. In germline, CDR1 is MNHEY, CDR2 SVGEGT. The CDR3 consists of 15 residues. CDR3 DNA sequence: TGTGCCAGCAGTTACTCAAGCAGGGGGGGTCAGCCCCAGCATTTT. Protein product: CASSYSSRGGQPQHF.

This clone was recorded once. The rearrangement uses TRBV18 and TRBJ2-2; possible D gene TRBD1, 6 bases. The germline V and J ends were trimmed by 4 bases and 0 bases, with 12 bases remaining between them. This CDR3 region has 16 residues. Germline CDR1 and CDR2: KGHSH and LQKENI. The CDR3 reads CASSRRQESNTGELFF. CDR3 DNA: TGTGCCAGCTCACGCAGACAGGAGTCGAACACCGGGGAGCTGTTTTTT.

The rearrangement uses TRBV7-3 and TRBJ1-2, with D possibly TRBD1 on 5 matching bases. V was trimmed by 5 bases and J by 5 bases, leaving 15 bases between them. This CDR3 region has 14 residues. Germline V CDR1 and CDR2: SGHTA, FQGTGA. The CDR3 spells CASSPKGRDYGYTF. The DNA for the CDR3 is TGTGCCAGCAGCCCAAAGGGCAGGGATTATGGCTACACCTTC.

The J gene is TRBJ1-3, the V gene TRBV7-8; a weak D match, TRBD1 (6 bases). Trimming removed 1 base at V and 2 bases at J, with 15 bases between. The germline gives CDR1 SGHVS, CDR2 FQNEAQ. There are 17 residues in the CDR3. The CDR3, as DNA: TGTGCCAGCAGCTTAGTGCGTAGGGGGGCCACTGGAAACACCATATATTTT. Protein product: CASSLVRRGATGNTIYF.

V usage is TRBV7-8 and J usage is TRBJ1-5; D might be TRBD1 (5 bases). V was pared by 1 base and J by 3 bases, with 7 bases between. The CDR3 is 14 residues long. CDR1 and CDR2 from the germline V gene are SGHVS and FQNEAQ. CDR3 sequence reads: CASSLGRVNQPQHF. Written as DNA, the CDR3 is TGTGCCAGCAGCTTAGGCAGGGTCAATCAGCCCCAGCATTTT.

This chain uses TRBV3-1 (or the pseudogene TRBV3-2) with TRBJ1-2; unclear D gene. From germline, CDR1 is LGHDT and CDR2 YNNKEL (reference sequence). This CDR3 has 16 amino acids. The V and J ends lost 3 bases and 7 bases respectively, with 21 bases between them. DNA of the CDR3: TGTGCCAGCAGCCATGAGTTTGACCCGGGGATCTCTGGCTACACCTTC. This gives the protein CASSHEFDPGISGYTF.

The chain carries TRBV18 and TRBJ2-3; D may be TRBD2 (6 bases). CDR3 size: 15 residues. Trimming stripped 0 bases from V and 5 bases from J, with 12 bases between. Germline assignment: CDR1 KGHSH and CDR2 LQKENI. CDR3 loop: CASSPPTAGKDTQYF. The CDR3 nucleotides are TGTGCCAGCTCACCACCGACGGCGGGGAAAGATACGCAGTATTTT.

This CDR3 reads CSASRASGRGPTDTQYF. DNA for the CDR3: TGCAGTGCTAGTAGGGCTAGCGGGAGGGGCCCCACAGATACGCAGTATTTT. The chain joins TRBV20-1 to TRBJ2-3; 12 nucleotides agree with TRBD2. V lost 3 bases and J lost 2; bases outside the gene matches: 9. This CDR3 is built from 17 residues. Germline V gene data show CDR1 as DFQATT and CDR2 as SNEGSKA (reference sequence).

This sequence joins TRBV6-2 or TRBV6-3 and TRBJ1-5; maybe TRBD1 (5 bases). CDR3 length: 15 residues. CDR1 MNHEY and CDR2 SVGEGT come from the germline V gene. V was shortened by 5 bases and J by 0 bases, with 11 bases between the two germline ends. The CDR3 loop reads CASSRLRGSNQPQHF. Here the CDR3 DNA reads TGTGCCAGCAGTCGTTTGAGGGGTAGCAATCAGCCCCAGCATTTT.

The chain recombines TRBV5-1 with TRBJ2-5; TRBD2 is a possible D gene (5 bases). CDR1 SGHRS and CDR2 YFSETQ come from the germline V gene. CDR3 length equals 13 residues. V lost 4 bases and J lost 3, with 10 bases in between. The DNA for the CDR3 is TGCGCCAGCAGCCCCGGACTCGAAGAGACCCAGTACTTC. This gives the protein CASSPGLEETQYF.

This clone has a single count. The DNA of the CDR3 is TGTGCCAGCACCTCGGCGAACACTGAAGCTTTCTTT. As protein: CASTSANTEAFF. The gene calls are TRBV18 and TRBJ1-1; the D is unclear. The CDR3 consists of 12 residues. V dropped 8 bases and J dropped 1 base, with 8 bases sitting between them. Germline loops: CDR1 KGHSH, CDR2 LQKENI.

This chain connects TRBV6-5 to TRBJ2-7; D possibly corresponds to TRBD2 (7 bases). The germline gives CDR1 MNHEY, CDR2 SVGAGI. The CDR3 covers 14 residues. V was pared by 7 bases and J by 2 bases, with 15 bases between. The DNA for the CDR3 is TGTGCCAGCAAGGGAGGGGGAGGACCCTACGAGCAGTACTTC. Translated, it gives CASKGGGGPYEQYF.

This chain links TRBV7-9 with TRBJ1-1, with a weak D call TRBD1 (5 bases). The CDR3 extends over 16 amino acids. Between the trimmed V and J ends, which lost 1 base and 5 bases, there was a span of 17 bases. The germline gives CDR1 SEHNR, CDR2 FQNEAQ (reference sequence). The CDR3 DNA sequence: TGTGCCAGCAGCTTAGATGCGCCCAGGTGGGGGACTGAAGCTTTCTTT. The encoded protein is CASSLDAPRWGTEAFF.

This chain joins TRBV5-6 and TRBJ1-1, with D possibly being TRBD1 (5 bases). Germline lookup yields CDR1 SGHDT and CDR2 YYEEEE. Trimming left V 4 bases short and J 10 bases short, with 11 bases between. There are 11 residues in the CDR3. CDR3 nucleotides: TGTGCCAGCAGCCTCCAGGGCAGAGCTTTCTTT. It yields the protein CASSLQGRAFF.

This clone has a single count. The rearrangement joins TRBV12-2 to TRBJ1-5. TRBV12-2 is a pseudogene. This CDR3 region has 15 residues. CDR3 DNA: TGTGCAAGTCGCTTTTGTCGAGATAGCAATCAGCCCCAGCATTTT. Encoded protein: CASRFCRDSNQPQHF.

The CDR3 sequence: CASSLTSGGGINEQFF. DNA of the CDR3: TGCGCCAGCAGCTTGACTAGCGGCGGGGGCATAAATGAGCAGTTCTTC. This chain uses TRBV5-1 with TRBJ2-1, with 8 bases lining up with TRBD2. Looked up from germline, CDR1 is SGHRS and CDR2 is YFSETQ. CDR3 length: 16 residues. V dropped 1 base and J dropped 7; count of bases not matched to a gene: 10.

The chain uses TRBV2 and TRBJ1-3, with D possibly TRBD1 on 5 matching bases. The germline CDR1 and CDR2 sequences are SNHLY and FYNNEI. The CDR3 covers 15 residues. Trimming shortened V by 6 bases and J by 0 bases, and 12 bases separated the two germline ends. DNA for the CDR3: TGTGCCAGCAGCCTGAGACAGAACTCTGGAAACACCATATATTTT. This encodes CASSLRQNSGNTIYF.

The rearrangement links TRBV18 to TRBJ1-1; 9 bases align to TRBD1. The J segment lost 2 bases and the V segment lost 7 bases, leaving 8 bases of the junction unmatched. Germline V lookup: CDR1 KGHSH, CDR2 LQKENI. This CDR3 contains 15 residues. The CDR3 is CASLLTGGPNTEAFF. CDR3 bases: TGTGCCAGCTTACTGACAGGGGGACCAAACACTGAAGCTTTCTTT.